This T cell receptor beta chain was captured by sequencing in a study of shared clonotypes between healthy human individuals. The data were produced by immunoSEQ multiplex PCR, yet TCRdb's version contains in-frame clones alone and is incomplete. The data hold about 980,000 clones, with over 75% observed a single time. In germline, CDR1 is SEHNR, CDR2 FQNEAQ (reference sequence). This CDR3 spans 16 amino acids. The V end was cut by 5 bases, the J end by 7 bases, with 21 bases between. The TCR sequence derives from a man aged 18 to 29 in good health. Sequencing input: memory CD4+ T cells sorted from blood. Stated subset: CD45RA-negative fraction. The rearrangement links TRBV7-9 to TRBJ2-1; D is uncertain. CDR3 residues: CASSLNWAHGLNEQFF. The CDR3, as DNA: TGTGCCAGCAGCCTGAACTGGGCACACGGTTTGAATGAGCAGTTCTTC.